Below are 9 T cell receptor beta chains sequenced from a single sample in a study of T cells in Graves' hyperthyroidism and ophthalmopathy. Amplification of TCR beta CDR3 regions used RNA as the template. First-round RT-PCR with HTBI primers amplified the TCR CDR3 region. TCRdb re-called the multiplex PCR reads with MiXCR, one entry per CDR3 protein. The repertoire consists of 600,000 to 650,000 distinct CDR3 sequences, with around 21% occurring once and the leading ten covering under 35%. What was sequenced was blood. The source of these receptors is a man aged 25 to 40 with Graves' ophthalmopathy.

This clonotype was seen a handful of times. The rearrangement uses TRBV9 and TRBJ2-1, with 10 bases matching TRBD2. The V segment lost 1 base and the J segment 7 bases; nucleotides outside the gene matches: 5. This CDR3 has 15 residues. Germline loops: CDR1 SGDLS, CDR2 YYNGEE. Here the CDR3 reads CASSVSGRALNEQFF. In nucleotides, the CDR3 is TGTGCCAGCAGCGTAAGCGGGAGGGCCCTTAATGAGCAGTTCTTC.

V and J are TRBV4-3 and TRBJ1-4, with TRBD1 as a possible D gene (5 bases). V lost 0 bases to trimming and J lost 2 bases, with 10 bases between them. Germline values: CDR1 LGHNA, CDR2 YSLEER. CDR3 length: 16 residues. CDR3 in DNA: TGCGCCAGCAGCCAAGACAAGGAGGGGACTAATGAAAAACTGTTTTTT. Encoded protein: CASSQDKEGTNEKLFF.

V gene TRBV5-1 combines with J gene TRBJ2-2, with a possible D match to TRBD2 (6 bases). Germline V gene sequence: CDR1 SGHRS, CDR2 YFSETQ. Trimming left V 7 bases short and J 0 bases short, with 10 bases between. The CDR3 length is 14 residues. The CDR3 DNA is TGCGCCAGCGGGGCGGGGACGAACACCGGGGAGCTGTTTTTT. It is translated as CASGAGTNTGELFF. The full variable domain, in which reference TRBV5-1 and TRBJ2-2 provide the parts outside the CDR3, is KAGVTQTPRYLIKTRGQQVTLSCSPISGHRSVSWYQQTPGQGLQFLFEYFSETQRNKGNFPGRFSGRQFSNSRSEMNVSTLELGDSALYLCASGAGTNTGELFFGEGSRLTVL.

The CDR3 sequence is CASSVRDTDTGELFF. In nucleotides, the CDR3 is TGTGCCAGCAGCGTTCGGGACACCGACACCGGGGAGCTGTTTTTT. The rearrangement uses TRBV9 and TRBJ2-2; perhaps TRBD1 as D (6 bases). V lost 2 bases and J 3 bases, leaving 11 bases between the germline ends. CDR1 and CDR2 from the germline V gene are SGDLS and YYNGEE. This CDR3 is built from 15 residues.

The chain is built from TRBV20-1 and TRBJ1-1; a possible D gene is TRBD1 (5 bases). CDR1 is DFQATT and CDR2 is SNEGSKA in the germline V gene (reference sequence). Trimming shortened V by 3 bases and J by 4 bases, and 21 bases separated the two germline ends. The CDR3 spans 16 residues. CDR3 amino acids: CSARQTNQGKGTEAFF. The CDR3 coding sequence is TGCAGTGCTAGGCAAACTAATCAGGGAAAAGGCACTGAAGCTTTCTTT.

This clonotype came up many times. The genes are TRBV11-1 and TRBJ1-1; D not resolved. This CDR3 contains 15 residues. Trimming left V 1 base short and J 1 base short, with 10 bases between. Per germline, CDR1 SGHAT and CDR2 FQDESV (reference sequence). The CDR3 nucleotides read TGTGCCAGCAGCTTAGTGTGGGGAAGGAACACTGAAGCTTTCTTT. Its protein is CASSLVWGRNTEAFF.

This clonotype was detected a few times. The CDR3 sequence: CASSVATGPNQPQHF. CDR3 nucleotide sequence: TGTGCCAGCAGCGTGGCCACCGGGCCCAATCAGCCCCAGCATTTT. The V gene is TRBV9, the J gene TRBJ1-5; D call uncertain. The CDR3 is 15 residues long. Trimming took off 2 bases at V and 3 bases at J, with 12 bases between the two ends. Germline CDR1 is SGDLS and CDR2 is YYNGEE.

The chain couples TRBV7-9 to TRBJ2-3; TRBD2 might be the D (5 bases). The V gene lost 3 bases and the J gene lost 4 bases, with 14 bases spanning the gap. This CDR3 region has 15 residues. The germline V gene has CDR1 SEHNR and CDR2 FQNEAQ (reference sequence). The CDR3 region has the DNA TGTGCCAGCAGCTTGGGAGAGGGCGGCGCAGATACGCAGTATTTT. It codes for CASSLGEGGADTQYF.

This clonotype was recorded only once. The chain combines TRBV2 with TRBJ2-1; 15 bases map to TRBD2. This CDR3 is 15 amino acids long. With V trimmed by 7 bases and J by 14 bases, 12 bases remained unmatched. Per the germline V gene, CDR1 is SNHLY and CDR2 is FYNNEI. The CDR3 sequence: CASIRWTSGRGREFF. In DNA, the CDR3 is TGTGCCAGCATCCGCTGGACTAGCGGGAGGGGGCGGGAGTTCTTC.